Listed here is a single T cell receptor (beta chain). What it recognizes is unknown. In every patient, relapse followed autologous stem cell transplantation, while exposure to brentuximab vedotin differed. Germline values: CDR1 SQVTM, CDR2 ANQGSEA. V was shortened by 6 bases and J by 7 bases, with 21 bases between the two germline ends. The CDR3 loop spans 15 amino acids. This table comes from immunoSEQ multiplex PCR, and its TCRdb copy is limited to in-frame clones, with some not included. Altogether 110,000 or so clones are present, roughly 87% being singletons, with the ten largest covering about 20%. This sample was taken from a study of PD-1 blockade in classical Hodgkin lymphoma. Findings and caveats of the study: Reported findings placed baseline TCR diversity lower in newly diagnosed patients (compared with healthy donors). Newly diagnosed patients had diversity similar to the baseline diversity of complete responders. It was CD4+ TCR diversity, not CD8+, that rose significantly by C4D1. Those patients who began receiving nivolumab less than 1 year after ASCT had lower diversity, and they were excluded.

The TCR originated in a human donor with classical Hodgkin lymphoma. This material consisted of peripheral blood mononuclear cells (PBMCs), taken before the second cycle of nivolumab. The chain combines TRBV29-1 with TRBJ2-2; perhaps TRBD1 as D (5 bases). As DNA, the CDR3 is TGCAGCGTAATAGTGGGGCCCACCCACGACGGGGAGCTGTTTTTT. This encodes CSVIVGPTHDGELFF.